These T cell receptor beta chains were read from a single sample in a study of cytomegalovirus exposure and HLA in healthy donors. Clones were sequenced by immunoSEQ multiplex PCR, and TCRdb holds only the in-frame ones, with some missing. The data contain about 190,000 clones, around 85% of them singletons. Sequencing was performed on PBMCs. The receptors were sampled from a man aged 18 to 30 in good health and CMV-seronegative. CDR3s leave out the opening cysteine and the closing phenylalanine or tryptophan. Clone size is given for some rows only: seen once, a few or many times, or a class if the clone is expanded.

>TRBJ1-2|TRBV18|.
ASSPGRMYGYT
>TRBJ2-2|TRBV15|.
ATSREPTGWAGELF
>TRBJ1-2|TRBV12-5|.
ASGTGGNYGYT
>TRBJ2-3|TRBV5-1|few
ASSLFSGRPTDTQY
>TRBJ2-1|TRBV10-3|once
AISDPLRRGVYNEQF
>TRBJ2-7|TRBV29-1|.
SVHDSVRGEQY
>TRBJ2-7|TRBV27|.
ASSLSVRGAYEQY
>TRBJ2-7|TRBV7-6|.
ASSFLSSPTFEQY
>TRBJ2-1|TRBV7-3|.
ASSLTSDNEQF
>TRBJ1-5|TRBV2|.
ASSEAGVSNQPQH
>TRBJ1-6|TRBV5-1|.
ASSTRDPRGLAPLH
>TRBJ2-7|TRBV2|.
ASSELGQRPYEQY
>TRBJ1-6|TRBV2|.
ASSDRTGGRNNSPLH
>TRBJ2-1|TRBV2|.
ASSRTSGRAGSNEQF